This TCR beta chain was recovered during a study of Ad26.COV2.S vaccination and SARS-CoV-2 variants (dated by TCRdb to 2020 to 2023). Looking at the study overall: Donors in the vaccine arm were drawn from COV1001, a phase I-IIa trial of Ad26.COV2.S in healthy adults that was multicentre, randomized, double-blind and placebo-controlled. Ad26.COV2.S was given intramuscularly at 5x10^10 or 1x10^11 viral particles, as a single shot or as two shots 56 days apart. TCRbeta repertoire sequencing served as the tool for gauging how specific and how broad the SARS-CoV-2-reactive T cell receptors were following Ad26.COV2.S vaccination. The TCR-sequenced set comprised approximately 32 samples: some 19 Ad26.COV2.S vaccine recipients, 5 placebo recipients and 8 SARS-CoV-2 convalescent individuals. Trial participants were randomized into five groups of five: low-dose or high-dose Ad26.COV2.S given once or twice, or placebo on both occasions. Throughout the experiments and outcome assessment, investigators stayed blinded to trial group allocation.

Sample treatment or condition, as interpreted from the label and publication: 19 received Ad26.COV2.S at low or high dose, single or two shots; several received placebo; per-sample allocation not given. For vaccine and placebo recipients, repertoires were sequenced using samples collected on day 63 after the first injection. Cohort 1b enrolled roughly 25 adults aged 18-55 years at a single site in Boston, USA, between 29 July and 7 August 2020. As a vaccine, Ad26.COV2.S was a replication-incompetent adenovirus type 26 vector that expressed a prefusion-stabilized SARS-CoV-2 spike protein derived from the original Wuhan strain. Findings and caveats that apply to the study as a whole: The authors noted that total T cell responses may have been underestimated by the TCR breadth and depth analyses. Higher spike-specific TCR breadth was observed in Ad26.COV2.S recipients than in placebo recipients (P = 0.0014). Comparable non-spike TCR breadth was observed between vaccine and placebo recipients, consistent with only spike being contained in the vaccine. The study was not powered to compare responses between vaccine doses or regimens. After vaccination, spike-specific CD8+ and CD4+ T cell responses were reported to show substantial breadth.

The immunoSEQ Assay was used to sequence TCRbeta CDR3 regions. After extraction, genomic DNA underwent amplification by bias-controlled multiplex PCR, followed by high-throughput sequencing. The published analysis was carried out like this. To quantify the absolute abundance of every unique TCRbeta CDR3 region, sequences were collapsed and filtered. T cell fraction was estimated by normalization of TCRbeta template counts to usable DNA, with usable DNA being measured through amplification of reference genes present in all nucleated cells. Repertoire TCRs were annotated as SARS-CoV-2-specific when V gene, CDR3 amino acid sequence and J gene were exactly matched to a known reactive TCR set. The reference SARS-CoV-2 TCR set was derived from MIRA and filtered for enrichment in COVID-19-positive ImmuneCODE repertoires, a step that removed public or cross-reactive TCRs. Drawing on the MIRA antigens, annotated TCRs were analysed further at the level of specific ORF or position within ORF. Depth was the summed frequency of annotated unique rearrangements, while breadth was defined as annotated unique rearrangements over total unique productive rearrangements. TCR breadth was compared between groups using two-sided Wilcoxon rank-sum tests. TCRdb's version of the immuneACCESS table is confined to in-frame rearrangements and falls short of the full clone set. An unresolved V gene accounts for under half of the shortfall where checked; the remainder is of unknown origin. V and J calls and clone size are copied from that table; D and trimming were computed from the DNA. The sample records 300,000 to 350,000 clones, about 82% of which are singletons. Approximately 2% of the sample belongs to the ten largest clones.

The V end loses 0 bases and the J end loses 7 bases, and a stretch of 13 bases separates them. The CDR3, from cysteine to phenylalanine, totals 15 residues. Of all the DNA, just the CDR3 is kept, 45 bases in frame from base 1. From a lookup of the germline V gene (reference sequence), CDR1 and CDR2 are SEHNR and FQNEAQ. Note on this clone: Its antigen is not yet known. There are no base qualities to consult, and no much larger clone falls within one base.

This sequence was found in a person between 18 and 65 years old who received the Ad26.COV2.S COVID-19 vaccine or a placebo. Here the sequenced sample was peripheral blood, taken in a trial of Ad26.COV2.S vaccine versus placebo. Recombination linked TRBV7-9 to TRBJ2-1, with TRBD2 tentatively as D gene (6 bases match). The DNA sequence is given as TGTGCCAGCAGCTTAGCGCGCGGGGAAAAGAATGAGCAGTTCTTC. Translated, it reads CASSLARGEKNEQFF.